Presented here are 11 T cell receptor beta chains from one specimen sequenced in a study of technical replicates of blood from a few donors. TCRdb's copy holds only in-frame clones and misses some; the assay was immunoSEQ multiplex PCR. The data show approximately 58,000 clones, with about 88% seen just once and about 5.4% held by the top ten. Sample: PBMCs. The receptors stem from a human donor in good health. Some clones in this sample may be carry-over from other donors' samples.

The rearrangement uses TRBV5-6 and TRBJ1-2; D uncertain. The length of the CDR3 is 14 residues. Trimming stripped 2 bases from V and 6 bases from J, with 14 bases between. Germline V gene lookup returns CDR1 SGHDT and CDR2 YYEEEE. CDR3 protein: CASSLPGGIDGYTF. CDR3 DNA sequence: TGTGCCAGCAGCTTACCGGGAGGGATAGATGGCTACACCTTC.

The genes are TRBV29-1 and TRBJ2-1, with 7 nucleotides matching TRBD2. Germline-derived CDR1 and CDR2 are SQVTM and ANQGSEA. J gave up 3 bases and V 4 bases, and 6 bases lay outside the gene matches. The length of the CDR3 is 14 residues. The CDR3 nucleotides are TGCAGCGTTGTAAGCGGGGCCAACTACAATGAGCAGTTCTTC. Translation: CSVVSGANYNEQFF.

V and J are TRBV10-3 and TRBJ2-7; unclear D gene. CDR1 is ENHRY, CDR2 SYGVKD, per germline. This CDR3 region has 13 residues. Trimming removed 6 bases at V and 0 bases at J, with 9 bases between. The CDR3 spells CAISPKSSYEQYF. The CDR3 region has the DNA TGTGCCATCAGCCCCAAGAGCTCCTACGAGCAGTACTTC.

This clone was recorded once. The chain is built from TRBV11-2 and TRBJ2-1; D gene uncertain. The CDR3 is 12 residues long. The germline V and J ends were trimmed by 2 bases and 7 bases, with 6 bases remaining between them. Germline assignment: CDR1 SGHAT and CDR2 FQNNGV. This CDR3 is CASSLLRNEQFF. CDR3 nucleotides: TGTGCCAGCAGCTTACTGAGAAATGAGCAGTTCTTC. Variable domain in full (rest from reference TRBV11-2 and TRBJ2-1): EAGVAQSPRYKIIEKRQSVAFWCNPISGHATLYWYQQILGQGPKLLIQFQNNGVVDDSQLPKDRFSAERLKGVDSTLKIQPAKLEDSAVYLCASSLLRNEQFFGPGTRLTVL.

A single count supports this clone. The genes are TRBV14 and TRBJ1-2; D unclear. This CDR3 contains 13 residues. Germline V gene sequence: CDR1 SGHDN, CDR2 FVKESK. The V end lost 0 bases, the J end lost 4 bases, and 6 bases lay between the germline ends. The CDR3 region has the DNA TGTGCCAGCAGCCAAGATCCGGTCTATGGCTACACCTTC. This translates into CASSQDPVYGYTF.

The gene calls are TRBV6-5 and TRBJ2-7; 11 bases fit TRBD1. From germline, CDR1 is MNHEY and CDR2 SVGAGI. V lost 2 bases to trimming and J lost 6 bases; unmatched junction nucleotides: 9. This CDR3 comprises 16 residues. The CDR3: CASSYRGQGVPIEQYF. As DNA, the CDR3 is TGTGCCAGCAGTTACCGGGGACAGGGGGTCCCCATCGAGCAGTACTTC.

This chain joins TRBV2 and TRBJ1-3; D is possibly TRBD1 (5 bases). Germline V gene sequence: CDR1 SNHLY, CDR2 FYNNEI. This CDR3 region has 16 residues. The ends were cut back, 1 base at V and 1 base at J, with 11 bases in the middle. In DNA, the CDR3 is TGTGCCAGCAGTGAAGGAACAGGAGTTTCTGGAAACACCATATATTTT. It specifies CASSEGTGVSGNTIYF.

This chain's CDR3 is CASSPTSGFTGELFF. The CDR3 nucleotides read TGTGCCAGCAGCCCCACTAGCGGGTTCACCGGGGAGCTGTTTTTT. This rearrangement joins TRBV6-5 to TRBJ2-2, with 9 bases lining up with TRBD2. With V trimmed by 6 bases and J by 4 bases, 6 bases remained unmatched. The CDR3 is 15 residues long. CDR1 and CDR2 (germline): MNHEY, SVGAGI.

Notes on this clone: This specimen includes other DNA sequences encoding the same CDR3. The genes are TRBV4-3 and TRBJ2-7, with TRBD2 matching over 11 bases. CDR1 is LGHNA and CDR2 is YSLEER in the germline V gene. V dropped 4 bases and J dropped 2; count of bases not matched to a gene: 4. The CDR3 consists of 15 residues. The CDR3 DNA is TGCGCCAGCAGCCCCGGGACTAGCGGAACCTACGAGCAGTACTTC. The encoded protein is CASSPGTSGTYEQYF.

The rearrangement joins TRBV25-1 to TRBJ1-6, with TRBD1 matching over 7 bases. The ends lost 2 bases at V and 8 bases at J; junction bases unmatched: 12. CDR3 size: 17 residues. CDR1 and CDR2 from the germline V gene are MGHDK and SYGVNS. For the CDR3, the DNA is TGTGCCAGCAGTGAACCCTCGGGAGGGGGCGAGGATTCACCCCTCCACTTT. Translated: CASSEPSGGGEDSPLHF.

The chain has TRBV18 and TRBJ2-1; a weak D match, TRBD1 (6 bases). Germline V gene sequence: CDR1 KGHSH, CDR2 LQKENI. This CDR3 has 13 amino acids. V was shortened by 5 bases and J by 5 bases, with 10 bases between the two germline ends. The DNA for the CDR3 is TGTGCCAGCTCATCGACAGGAAACAATGAGCAGTTCTTC. This gives the protein CASSSTGNNEQFF.